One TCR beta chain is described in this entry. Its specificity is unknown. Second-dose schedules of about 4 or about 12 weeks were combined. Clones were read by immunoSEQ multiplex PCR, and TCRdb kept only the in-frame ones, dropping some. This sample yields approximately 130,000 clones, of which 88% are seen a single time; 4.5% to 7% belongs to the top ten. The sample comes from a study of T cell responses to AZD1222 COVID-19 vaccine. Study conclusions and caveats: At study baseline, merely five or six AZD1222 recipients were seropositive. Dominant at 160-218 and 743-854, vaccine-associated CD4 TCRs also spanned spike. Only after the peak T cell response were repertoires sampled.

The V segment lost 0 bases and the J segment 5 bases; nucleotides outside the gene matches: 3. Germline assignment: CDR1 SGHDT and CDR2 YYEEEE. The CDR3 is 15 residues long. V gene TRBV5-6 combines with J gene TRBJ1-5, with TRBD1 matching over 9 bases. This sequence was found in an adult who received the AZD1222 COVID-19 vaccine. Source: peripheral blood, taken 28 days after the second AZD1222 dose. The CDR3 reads CASSLGRDRDQPQHF. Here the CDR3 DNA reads TGTGCCAGCAGCTTGGGTAGGGACAGGGATCAGCCCCAGCATTTT.